The 15 T cell receptor beta chains listed next were all sequenced from one sample in a study of blood T cell repertoires in COVID-19. Assay: immunoSEQ multiplex PCR; the TCRdb copy retains only in-frame clones and omits some. The table has about 74,000 clones, roughly 92% seen once; the top ten hold just over 2.5%. The source material was peripheral blood. Receptor source: a man in his fifties or sixties with COVID-19, enrolled during active disease.

The V and J genes are TRBV19 and TRBJ2-6, with D perhaps matching TRBD1 (5 bases). The CDR3 has 16 amino acids. V dropped 4 bases and J dropped 4 bases, with 14 bases sitting between them. CDR1 is LNHDA and CDR2 is SQIVND in the germline V gene (reference sequence). CDR3 amino acids: CASSTQGRSGANVLTF. In nucleotides, the CDR3 is TGTGCCAGTAGTACCCAGGGTCGGAGCGGGGCCAACGTCCTGACTTTC. The full variable domain, rest sourced from reference TRBV19 and TRBJ2-6, is DGGITQSPKYLFRKEGQNVTLSCEQNLNHDAMYWYRQDPGQGLRLIYYSQIVNDFQKGDIAEGYSVSREKKESFPLTVTSAQKNPTAFYLCASSTQGRSGANVLTFGAGSRLTVL.

J is TRBJ2-1 and V is TRBV10-3; 8 bases line up with TRBD2. The CDR3 runs to 13 residues. The V gene's germline CDR1 is ENHRY and CDR2 SYGVKD. J was trimmed by 1 base and V by 8 bases; bases with no gene match: 1. This CDR3 is CAIGTSSYNEQFF. For the CDR3, the DNA is TGTGCCATCGGGACTAGTTCCTACAATGAGCAGTTCTTC.

V is TRBV6-5 and J is TRBJ2-3, with 8 bases aligning to TRBD2. There are 14 residues in the CDR3. The junction had 3 bases not matched to a gene; V was cut back by 7 bases and J by 0 bases. Germline CDR1 and CDR2: MNHEY and SVGAGI. CDR3 region: CASKSGSSTDTQYF. The CDR3 nucleotides read TGTGCCAGCAAAAGCGGGAGTAGCACAGATACGCAGTATTTT.

The rearrangement joins TRBV6-5 to TRBJ1-2; D uncertain. Germline CDR1 and CDR2: MNHEY and SVGAGI. Trimming removed 6 bases from V and 8 bases from J, with 13 bases in between. CDR3 length equals 12 residues. The CDR3 is CASSRGANGYTF. For the CDR3, the DNA is TGTGCCAGCAGCCGGGGAGCGAACGGCTACACCTTC.

The chain uses TRBV14 and TRBJ1-2; possible D gene TRBD1, 6 bases. CDR1 and CDR2 (germline): SGHDN, FVKESK. V shed 0 bases and J shed 0 bases, with 8 bases lying between them. The CDR3 loop spans 15 amino acids. The CDR3: CASSQEQGANYGYTF. CDR3 DNA: TGTGCCAGCAGCCAAGAACAGGGAGCTAACTATGGCTACACCTTC. The whole variable domain, filled in from reference TRBV14 and TRBJ1-2, reads EAGVTQFPSHSVIEKGQTVTLRCDPISGHDNLYWYRRVMGKEIKFLLHFVKESKQDESGMPNNRFLAERTGGTYSTLKVQPAELEDSGVYFCASSQEQGANYGYTFGSGTRLTVV.

V gene TRBV9 combines with J gene TRBJ2-5; 7 bases agree with TRBD2. CDR3 length: 14 residues. V lost 4 bases to trimming and J lost 4 bases; unmatched junction nucleotides: 7. In germline, CDR1 is SGDLS, CDR2 YYNGEE. The CDR3 reads CASSPGLSPETQYF. In DNA, the CDR3 is TGTGCCAGCAGCCCGGGACTATCTCCAGAGACCCAGTACTTC.

The chain recombines TRBV2 with TRBJ2-1; 9 positions match TRBD2. The CDR3 is made up of 15 amino acids. V trimming: 2 bases; J trimming: 4 bases; junction bases outside the gene matches: 3. Germline values: CDR1 SNHLY, CDR2 FYNNEI. The CDR3 nucleotides read TGTGCCAGCAGTGAACTAGCGGGACGTTACAATGAGCAGTTCTTC. As protein: CASSELAGRYNEQFF.

The rearrangement uses TRBV9 and TRBJ2-1; 12 bases line up with TRBD2. The CDR3 spans 14 residues. The ends lost 3 bases at V and 6 bases at J; junction bases unmatched: 1. Germline loops: CDR1 SGDLS, CDR2 YYNGEE. The CDR3 spells CASSATSGSNEQFF. As DNA, the CDR3 is TGTGCCAGCAGCGCGACTAGCGGGAGCAATGAGCAGTTCTTC.

The genes are TRBV13 and TRBJ2-7; TRBD2 is a possible D gene (6 bases). The CDR3 loop spans 12 amino acids. V lost 2 bases, J lost 5 bases, and 7 bases lay in between. Germline CDR1 and CDR2: PRHDT and FYEKMQ (reference sequence). DNA of the CDR3: TGTGCCAGCAGCTTAATAGCGGACGAGCAGTACTTC. This gives the protein CASSLIADEQYF. Variable domain in full (rest from reference TRBV13 and TRBJ2-7): AAGVIQSPRHLIKEKRETATLKCYPIPRHDTVYWYQQGPGQDPQFLISFYEKMQSDKGSIPDRFSAQQFSDYHSELNMSSLELGDSALYFCASSLIADEQYFGPGTRLTVT.

The V and J genes are TRBV18 and TRBJ2-5; TRBD1 agrees at 10 bases. CDR1 and CDR2 (germline): KGHSH, LQKENI. Trimming removed 4 bases from V and 0 bases from J; junction bases left unmatched: 5. This CDR3 contains 16 residues. In nucleotides, the CDR3 is TGTGCCAGCTCACAGACAGGGGGCCAGTACCAAGAGACCCAGTACTTC. The encoded protein is CASSQTGGQYQETQYF.

The chain combines TRBV29-1 with TRBJ2-1, with TRBD1 matching over 7 bases. Germline V CDR1 and CDR2: SQVTM, ANQGSEA. The CDR3 is 15 residues long. The J segment lost 2 bases and the V segment lost 3 bases, leaving 7 bases of the junction unmatched. The CDR3: CSVEETGYPYNEQFF. The CDR3 coding sequence is TGCAGCGTTGAGGAGACAGGGTATCCCTACAATGAGCAGTTCTTC.

This chain connects TRBV7-2 to TRBJ2-7, with D perhaps matching TRBD2 (6 bases). V dropped 6 bases and J dropped 0 bases, with 18 bases sitting between them. This CDR3 has 16 residues. Germline V gene lookup returns CDR1 SGHTA and CDR2 FQGNSA. The CDR3 is CASRPSLARSSYEQYF. CDR3 nucleotide sequence: TGTGCCAGCAGACCCTCACTAGCCCGAAGCTCCTACGAGCAGTACTTC.

V gene TRBV28 combines with J gene TRBJ2-1, with TRBD2 identical over 7 bases. V dropped 5 bases and J dropped 6; count of bases not matched to a gene: 7. The CDR3 consists of 14 residues. Germline CDR1 is MDHEN and CDR2 is SYDVKM. CDR3 loop: CASSRTSSANEQFF. The DNA of the CDR3 is TGTGCCAGCAGTCGGACTAGTTCAGCCAATGAGCAGTTCTTC.

This clone appeared once. The chain recombines TRBV9 with TRBJ2-1; 10 nucleotides agree with TRBD2. Germline V lookup: CDR1 SGDLS, CDR2 YYNGEE. V dropped 3 bases and J dropped 8; count of bases not matched to a gene: 8. The CDR3 is 15 amino acids. In DNA, the CDR3 is TGTGCCAGCAGCGCGCCTAGCGGGAGTACCCATGAGCAGTTCTTC. It encodes CASSAPSGSTHEQFF.

This clone has only one observation. The chain is built from TRBV7-9 and TRBJ2-7; no clear D gene. The CDR3 is 11 amino acids. V was pared by 5 bases and J by 0 bases, with 2 bases between. The V gene's germline CDR1 is SEHNR and CDR2 FQNEAQ (reference sequence). This CDR3 is CASSLSYEQYF. For the CDR3, the DNA is TGTGCCAGCAGCCTCTCCTACGAGCAGTACTTC.